This T cell receptor (beta chain) was identified in a study of OX40 agonist ivuxolimab in advanced cancers. The CDR3 is 14 residues long. Germline CDR1 is SQVTM and CDR2 is ANQGSEA. With 5 bases clipped from V and 0 bases from J, the junction kept 3 bases outside the gene matches. Produced via immunoSEQ multiplex PCR; TCRdb's table is partial and in-frame only. This table holds more than 35,000 clones, approximately 84% found once. The chain is built from TRBV29-1 and TRBJ2-1; 8 bases fit TRBD2. This TCR was recovered from an adult with an advanced solid tumor such as melanoma, head and neck, liver or kidney cancer. The source material was CD4+ or CD8+ T cells sorted from blood, sampled in a trial of the OX40 agonist ivuxolimab. The CDR3 nucleotides are TGCAGCGTTCAAAGCGGGAGCTCCTACAATGAGCAGTTCTTC. The encoded protein is CSVQSGSSYNEQFF.